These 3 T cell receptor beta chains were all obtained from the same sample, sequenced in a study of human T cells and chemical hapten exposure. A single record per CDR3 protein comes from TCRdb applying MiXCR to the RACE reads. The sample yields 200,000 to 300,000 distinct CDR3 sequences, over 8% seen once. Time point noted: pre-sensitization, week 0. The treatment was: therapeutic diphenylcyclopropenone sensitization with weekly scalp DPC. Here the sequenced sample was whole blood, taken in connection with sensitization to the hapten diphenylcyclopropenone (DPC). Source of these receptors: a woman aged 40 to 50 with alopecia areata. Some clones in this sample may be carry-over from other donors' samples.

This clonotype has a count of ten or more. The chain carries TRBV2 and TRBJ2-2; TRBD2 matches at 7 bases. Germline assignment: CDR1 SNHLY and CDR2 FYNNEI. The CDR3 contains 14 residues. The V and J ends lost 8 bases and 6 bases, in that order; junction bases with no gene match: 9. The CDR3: CASRAGPSPGELFF. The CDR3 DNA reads TGTGCCAGCCGAGCGGGACCCTCCCCCGGGGAGCTGTTTTTT.

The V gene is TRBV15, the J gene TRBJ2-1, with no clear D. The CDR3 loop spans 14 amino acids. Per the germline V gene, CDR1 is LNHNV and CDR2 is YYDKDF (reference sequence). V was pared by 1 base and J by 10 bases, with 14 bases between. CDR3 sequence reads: CATSRGLLAEEQFF. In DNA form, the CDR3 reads TGTGCCACCAGCAGAGGGCTGCTGGCGGAGGAGCAGTTCTTC.

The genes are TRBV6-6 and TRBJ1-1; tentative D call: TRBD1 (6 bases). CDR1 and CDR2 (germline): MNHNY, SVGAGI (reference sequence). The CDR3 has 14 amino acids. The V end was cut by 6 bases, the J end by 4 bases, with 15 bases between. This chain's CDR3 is CASRPDSMVTEAFF. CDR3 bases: TGTGCCAGCAGGCCGGACAGCATGGTCACTGAAGCTTTCTTT.